The 11 T cell receptor beta chains below were found in one sample sequenced in a study of cytomegalovirus exposure and HLA in healthy donors. 60 Vbeta and 13 Jbeta primers were used in PCR. Measured with immunoSEQ multiplex PCR; TCRdb has only the in-frame clones, and not every one. Of more than 150,000 clones detected, 60% to 80% appear once; the ten largest clones hold more than 13%. Sequencing was carried out using PBMCs. All receptors come from a man in his fifties or sixties in good health and CMV-seropositive.

In nucleotides, the CDR3 is TGTGCCTGGAGTGTACGAAGCGGATGGCTAAACTCTGGAAACACCATATATTTT. Its protein is CAWSVRSGWLNSGNTIYF. The chain combines TRBV30 with TRBJ1-3; D unresolved. V lost 0 bases to trimming and J lost 0 bases, with 18 bases between them. Per the germline V gene, CDR1 is GTSNPN and CDR2 is SVGIG (reference sequence). The CDR3 spans 18 residues.

This clone was detected a few times. This rearrangement joins TRBV29-1 to TRBJ2-1; TRBD1 matches at 8 bases. Germline CDR1 and CDR2: SQVTM and ANQGSEA. The V and J ends lost 6 bases and 3 bases, in that order; junction bases with no gene match: 10. This CDR3 comprises 15 residues. The CDR3 spells CSVPGQGSLYNEQFF. The CDR3 DNA follows: TGCAGCGTGCCTGGACAGGGATCCCTCTACAATGAGCAGTTCTTC.

The chain is built from TRBV5-5 and TRBJ1-4, with D tentatively TRBD1 (5 bases). CDR1 is SGHKS and CDR2 is YYEKEE in the germline V gene (reference sequence). This CDR3 is 15 amino acids long. The ends were cut back, 2 bases at V and 4 bases at J, with 12 bases in the middle. DNA for the CDR3: TGTGCCAGCAGCTTCCAGGGTTTAGGTAATGAAAAACTGTTTTTT. Residues: CASSFQGLGNEKLFF.

As concerns this clone: One junction end does not reproduce the germline sequence, and a read error may be involved. Within the sample, other DNA sequences also encode this same CDR3. The V gene is TRBV27, the J gene TRBJ1-6; possibly TRBD1 for D (6 bases). Germline CDR1 is MNHEY and CDR2 is SMNVEV (reference sequence). CDR3 length equals 17 residues. CDR3 sequence: CASSLNRASSYNSPLHF. Here the CDR3 DNA reads TGTGCCAGCAGTTTGAACAGGGCAAGCTCCTATAATTCGCCCCTCCACTTT.

The V call is TRBV5-5, the J call TRBJ1-3; 8 nucleotides match TRBD1. The ends lost 3 bases at V and 6 bases at J; junction bases unmatched: 8. Per the germline V gene, CDR1 is SGHKS and CDR2 is YYEKEE (reference sequence). The CDR3 totals 15 residues. CDR3 protein: CASSSSRTGINTIYF. The DNA of the CDR3 is TGTGCCAGCAGCTCGTCTCGGACAGGGATAAACACCATATATTTT.

This chain connects TRBV4-2 to TRBJ2-1; the match to TRBD2 covers 9 bases. Germline V gene lookup returns CDR1 LGHNA and CDR2 YNFKEQ. CDR3 length: 15 residues. V was pared by 0 bases and J by 14 bases, with 11 bases of the junction left unmatched. The CDR3 is CASSQDRVGRGGEFF. CDR3 DNA: TGTGCCAGCAGCCAAGATCGAGTTGGGCGGGGGGGGGAGTTCTTC.

The chain combines TRBV4-1 with TRBJ1-1, with 11 nucleotides matching TRBD1. The CDR3 extends over 17 amino acids. CDR1 MGHRA and CDR2 YSYEKL come from the germline V gene. The ends lost 0 bases at V and 3 bases at J; junction bases unmatched: 6. In DNA, the CDR3 is TGCGCCAGCAGCCAAGACAGGACAGGGGGCGGATACACTGAAGCTTTCTTT. Its protein is CASSQDRTGGGYTEAFF.

The rearrangement joins TRBV6-1 to TRBJ1-5, with D maybe TRBD1 (6 bases). V gave up 4 bases and J gave up 1 base, with 11 bases separating them. The CDR3 has 15 amino acids. CDR1 MNHNS and CDR2 SASEGT come from the germline V gene. CDR3 residues: CASSGKDSSNQPQHF. As DNA, the CDR3 is TGTGCCAGCAGTGGAAAGGACAGCAGCAATCAGCCCCAGCATTTT.

The chain links TRBV9 to TRBJ2-3; D not resolved. Germline V gene data show CDR1 as SGDLS and CDR2 as YYNGEE. The V end lost 3 bases, the J end lost 4 bases, and 6 bases lay between the germline ends. The CDR3 sequence is 12 residues long. The CDR3, as DNA: TGTGCCAGCAGCGGATCAGCAGATACGCAGTATTTT. Translated, it gives CASSGSADTQYF.

This sequence joins TRBV6-4 and TRBJ2-3; D not resolved. The CDR3 runs 15 residues. Germline CDR1 MRHNA, CDR2 SNTAGT. Trimming removed 0 bases from V and 4 bases from J, with 11 bases in between. The CDR3 loop is CASSDSAGGADTQYF. DNA of the CDR3: TGTGCCAGCAGTGACTCCGCCGGCGGTGCAGATACGCAGTATTTT.

The chain links TRBV6-5 to TRBJ2-7, with a possible D match to TRBD1 (8 bases). The CDR3 is 14 residues long. Trimming cost V 2 bases and J 6 bases, with 14 bases left between them. Germline loops: CDR1 MNHEY, CDR2 SVGAGI. The CDR3 DNA sequence: TGTGCCAGCAGTTACCTACAGGGGGGGGCCGAGCAGTACTTC. Residues: CASSYLQGGAEQYF.